This T cell receptor beta chain was documented in a study of beta chain features in type 1 diabetes. In this sample, this clone turned up a few times. The antigen is not known. It was one heparinised blood draw, averaging around 120 mL, that each donor gave. Study findings and constraints: Moderate yet significant TCRB CDR3 shortening was seen in Type 1 diabetes patients in all four CD4+ subsets. Compared to healthy donors, patients appeared to have naive, central memory and Treg TCRB repertoires that were more alike.

CDR3 length equals 14 residues. Germline V gene lookup returns CDR1 MNHEY and CDR2 SVGAGI. V was pared by 2 bases and J by 7 bases, with 12 bases between. All of the isolated RNA was reverse transcribed, so expressed TCRB transcripts were sequenced. TCRdb keeps only in-frame clones here, not all; method: immunoSEQ multiplex PCR. The sample shows some 700,000 clones, roughly 13% of them seen only once. This TCR was recovered from a man between 18 and 35 years old with type 1 diabetes. The genes are TRBV6-5 and TRBJ1-5; D not resolved. The sample comprised naive CD4+ T cells from blood. CDR3: CASSYGKGWQPQHF. Written as DNA, the CDR3 is TGTGCCAGCAGTTACGGCAAGGGTTGGCAGCCCCAGCATTTT.